Listed below are T cell receptor beta chains from one sample, sequenced in a study of response to subunit inactivated influenza vaccine. From the RT-PCR reads, TCRdb called clonotypes with MiXCR, one entry per CDR3 protein. The table shows about 700,000 distinct CDR3 sequences, with roughly 13% occurring only once. Sequencing was performed on PBMCs from blood, taken 14 to 15 days before vaccination. The receptors here all came from a man aged 45-60 years who received an inactivated influenza vaccine. CDR3s include the opening cysteine and the closing phenylalanine or tryptophan. Each record gives: D gene, J gene, V gene, CDR3 protein. D genes are given only for firm matches.

NA	TRBJ2-1	TRBV10-2	CASSETGYGVISYNEQFF
NA	TRBJ2-1	TRBV7-9	CASSLMDSHELEQFF
TRBD1	TRBJ1-2	TRBV25-1	CASSEGQAFYGYTF
TRBD2	TRBJ2-1	TRBV18	CASSPPLLAATGHNEQFF
TRBD1	TRBJ1-2	TRBV20-1	CSASPRGGSLYGYTF
NA	TRBJ2-5	TRBV14	CASSHTGSGTQYF
NA	TRBJ1-1	TRBV5-1	CASRRSGMNTEAFF
NA	TRBJ1-1	TRBV28	CASSPTTPLNTEAFF
NA	TRBJ2-7	TRBV20-1	CSAVSRGKEEQYF
TRBD2	TRBJ2-1	TRBV10-1	CASTDTSGENNEQFF
TRBD2	TRBJ2-3	TRBV29-1	CSGRLAGAADTQYF
NA	TRBJ1-4	TRBV27	CASSLYGGGNEKLFF
TRBD1	TRBJ1-6	TRBV3-1	CASSQTGTVRHSPLHF
NA	TRBJ2-3	TRBV10-3	CAISDLRGGLTDTQYF
NA	TRBJ1-4	TRBV12-3/TRBV12-4	CASSSPRGREKLFF
TRBD2	TRBJ2-3	TRBV4-3	CASSRSGGAADAQYF
TRBD1	TRBJ2-7	TRBV5-1	CASSTTGRSYEQYF
NA	TRBJ2-1	TRBV20-1	CSASRVYNEQFF
NA	TRBJ2-1	TRBV7-9	CASSLSVGANEQFF
NA	TRBJ2-2	TRBV5-1	CASSSQGGGELFF
TRBD2	TRBJ2-7	TRBV20-1	CSASGLAGSLEQYF
NA	TRBJ2-1	TRBV4-3	CASSQDPRLVVNEQFF
NA	TRBJ2-2	TRBV20-1	CSARGTGELFF
NA	TRBJ2-1	TRBV20-1	CSACRDLGEQFF
TRBD1	TRBJ2-7	TRBV20-1	CSARDHGRGLYEQYF
NA	TRBJ2-3	TRBV5-6	CASSTRVSTDTQYF
TRBD1	TRBJ2-7	TRBV5-1	CASSLEYGTDEQYF
NA	TRBJ2-7	TRBV20-1	CSAWAYEQYF
NA	TRBJ2-7	TRBV6-1	CASSADNYEQYF
NA	TRBJ2-7	TRBV11-2	CASSPVEKKRSYEQYF
NA	TRBJ2-6	TRBV19	CATVKTSGANVLTF
TRBD2	TRBJ2-1	TRBV7-9	CASSSSGGSYYNEQFF
TRBD1	TRBJ2-7	TRBV29-1	CSVEDMAGGLSYEQYF
NA	TRBJ2-6	TRBV12-3/TRBV12-4	CASSPTLGQRWYSGANVLTF
TRBD1	TRBJ2-3	TRBV11-2	CASSLEPTGTDTQYF
NA	TRBJ2-1	TRBV3-1	CASSQLVAHEQFF
TRBD2	TRBJ2-7	TRBV5-5	CASSLVSGTLEQYF
TRBD2	TRBJ2-7	TRBV6-4	CASMGLAESFYEQYF
TRBD1	TRBJ1-2	TRBV10-3	CAISETRDRGNGYTF
NA	TRBJ1-1	TRBV7-6	CASSLEGTQVGAFF
NA	TRBJ2-3	TRBV21-1	CASAPPMDSLFPTDTQYF
TRBD2	TRBJ2-1	TRBV9	CASSVGGTSGYNEQFF
TRBD1	TRBJ2-7	TRBV5-4	CASSTRGTYEQYF
NA	TRBJ2-4	TRBV4-1	CASSPLRGTSGNIQYF
NA	TRBJ1-2	TRBV7-2	CASSPVGTASGYTF